A single sample is the source of the 5 T cell receptor beta chains below, sequenced in a study of siplizumab effects on memory and regulatory T cells. Libraries were prepared by immunoSEQ multiplex PCR; TCRdb keeps only in-frame clonotypes and omits some of them. The sample contains approximately 40,000 clones, approximately 88% of which appear only once. Material for sequencing was naive CD4+ T cells sorted from blood. Every receptor here comes from a human donor in good health.

CDR3: CASSPPGLAGGTDTQYF. For the CDR3, the DNA is TGTGCCAGCTCACCACCGGGGCTAGCGGGAGGCACAGATACGCAGTATTTT. This chain connects TRBV18 to TRBJ2-3; 10 bases agree with TRBD2. Germline CDR1 KGHSH, CDR2 LQKENI. V lost 0 bases and J lost 1; bases outside the gene matches: 4. The CDR3 sequence is 17 residues long.

The CDR3 sequence: CASSDRTGTPGYTF. The CDR3 bases are TGTGCCAGCAGTGACAGGACAGGCACGCCCGGCTACACCTTC. The J gene is TRBJ1-2, the V gene TRBV2; 7 bases are shared with TRBD1. Trimming cost V 3 bases and J 8 bases; bases outside gene matches: 9. Germline values: CDR1 SNHLY, CDR2 FYNNEI. The CDR3 is 14 amino acids.

The CDR3 region has the DNA TGCGCCAGCAGCTGGGACCCAGGCAGGGCCTACGAGCAGTACTTC. Translated, it gives CASSWDPGRAYEQYF. The chain links TRBV5-1 to TRBJ2-7; D could derive from TRBD1 or TRBD2 (5 bases each). There are 15 residues in the CDR3. Germline CDR1 and CDR2: SGHRS and YFSETQ. V lost 3 bases, J lost 2 bases, and 15 bases lay in between.

This sequence joins TRBV27 and TRBJ2-4; perhaps D is TRBD1 or TRBD2 (6 bases each). V gave up 1 base and J gave up 8 bases, with 9 bases separating them. This CDR3 has 13 residues. Germline V lookup: CDR1 MNHEY, CDR2 SMNVEV (reference sequence). The CDR3 bases are TGTGCCAGCAGTTTATGGGGGGCGGACATTCAGTACTTC. Amino acids: CASSLWGADIQYF.

This chain joins TRBV18 and TRBJ2-7; D uncertain. This CDR3 spans 13 amino acids. Germline V gene lookup returns CDR1 KGHSH and CDR2 LQKENI. V lost 2 bases and J lost 2, with 7 bases in between. The CDR3 nucleotides read TGTGCCAGCTCACCAAACAGAGCCTACGAGCAGTACTTC. Encoded protein: CASSPNRAYEQYF.